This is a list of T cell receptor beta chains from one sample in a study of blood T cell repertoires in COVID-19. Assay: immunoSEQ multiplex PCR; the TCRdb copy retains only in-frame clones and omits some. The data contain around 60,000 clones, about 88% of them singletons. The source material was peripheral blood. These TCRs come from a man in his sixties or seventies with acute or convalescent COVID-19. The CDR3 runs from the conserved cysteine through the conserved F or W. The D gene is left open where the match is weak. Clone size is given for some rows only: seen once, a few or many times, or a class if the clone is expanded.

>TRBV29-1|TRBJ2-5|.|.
CSQSLQGCRSSGFYLGYF
TGCAGCCAGAGTCTCCAAGGGTGTCGCAGTTCGGGATTTTATCTGGGATACTTC
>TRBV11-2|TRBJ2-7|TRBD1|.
CASSTGTGAYEQYF
TGCGCCAGCAGCACCGGGACAGGGGCCTACGAGCAGTACTTC
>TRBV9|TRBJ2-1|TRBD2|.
CASSTREGSSEQFF
TGTGCCAGCAGCACCCGGGAGGGGAGTAGTGAGCAGTTCTTC
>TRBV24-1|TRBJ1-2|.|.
CASLRVPLNYGYTF
TGTGCCTCCCTGAGGGTACCCTTAAACTATGGCTACACCTTC
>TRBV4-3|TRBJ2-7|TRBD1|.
CASSQASGTGRVGQYF
TGCGCCAGCAGCCAGGCCTCCGGGACAGGTCGTGTCGGGCAGTACTTC
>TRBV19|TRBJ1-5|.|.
CASGRDSNQPQHF
TGTGCCAGTGGGCGGGACTCAAATCAGCCCCAGCATTTT
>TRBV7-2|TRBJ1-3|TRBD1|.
CASSYRGSGNTIYF
TGTGCCAGCAGCTACAGGGGCTCTGGAAACACCATATATTTT
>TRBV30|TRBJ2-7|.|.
CAWSLGFYEQYF
TGTGCCTGGAGTCTAGGATTCTACGAGCAGTACTTC
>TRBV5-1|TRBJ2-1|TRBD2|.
CASSLALAGSFVEQFF
TGCGCCAGCAGCTTGGCTCTAGCGGGGTCGTTTGTCGAGCAGTTCTTC
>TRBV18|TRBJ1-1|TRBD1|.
CASSPGQGTEAFF
TGTGCCAGCTCACCAGGACAGGGGACTGAAGCTTTCTTT
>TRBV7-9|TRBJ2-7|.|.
CASSRLQSSYEQYF
TGTGCCAGCAGCCGTTTACAGAGCTCCTACGAGCAGTACTTC
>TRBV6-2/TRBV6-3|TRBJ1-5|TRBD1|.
CASSYDRGPYLTVVNQPQHF
TGTGCCAGCAGTTACGACAGGGGGCCTTATCTCACGGTCGTCAATCAGCCCCAGCATTTT
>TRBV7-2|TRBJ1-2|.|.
CASSLGAGSYGYTF
TGTGCCAGCAGCTTAGGGGCAGGATCCTATGGCTACACCTTC
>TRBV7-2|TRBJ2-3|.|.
CASSRQPSTDTQYF
TGTGCCAGCAGCAGACAGCCAAGCACAGATACGCAGTATTTT
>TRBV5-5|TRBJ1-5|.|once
CASSLFSFGYSNQPQHF
TGTGCCAGCAGCTTGTTTAGCTTCGGCTATAGCAATCAGCCCCAGCATTTT
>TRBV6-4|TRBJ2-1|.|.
CASTPGGLALYNEQFF
TGTGCCAGCACTCCCGGAGGGCTAGCGCTCTACAATGAGCAGTTCTTC
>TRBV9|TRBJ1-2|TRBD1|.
CASSMQGGRGYTF
TGTGCCAGCAGCATGCAGGGGGGTCGTGGCTACACCTTC
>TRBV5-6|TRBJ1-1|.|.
CASSLGRGEAFF
TGTGCCAGCAGCTTGGGGAGGGGTGAAGCTTTCTTT
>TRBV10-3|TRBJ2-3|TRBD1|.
CAISEGQGGDTQYF
TGTGCCATCAGTGAGGGACAGGGTGGAGATACGCAGTATTTT
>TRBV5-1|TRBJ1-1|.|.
CASSPYGGGTEAFF
TGCGCCAGCAGCCCTTACGGGGGGGGCACTGAAGCTTTCTTT
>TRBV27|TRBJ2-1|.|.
CASSPRLLNEQFF
TGTGCCAGCAGTCCAAGACTGCTAAATGAGCAGTTCTTC
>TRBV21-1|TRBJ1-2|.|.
CASSRQTSFTGALHYGYTF
TGTGCCAGCAGCCGCCAAACCTCCTTCACAGGGGCACTTCACTATGGCTACACCTTC
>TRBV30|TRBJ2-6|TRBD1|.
CAWSVLSPGQLTGANVLTF
TGTGCCTGGAGTGTCCTCTCACCGGGACAGTTGACTGGGGCCAACGTCCTGACTTTC
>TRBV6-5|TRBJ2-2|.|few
CASRGFQGNTGELFF
TGTGCCAGCAGGGGATTTCAGGGGAACACCGGGGAGCTGTTTTTT
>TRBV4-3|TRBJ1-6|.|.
CASSQDGGLGNSPLHF
TGCGCCAGCAGCCAAGATGGGGGACTGGGTAATTCACCCCTCCACTTT
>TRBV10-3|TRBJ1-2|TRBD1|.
CAISRGQGYGYTF
TGTGCCATCAGTAGGGGACAGGGGTATGGCTACACCTTC
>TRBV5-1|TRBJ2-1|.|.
CASSLPGTYNEQFF
TGCGCCAGCAGCCTACCCGGGACTTACAATGAGCAGTTCTTC
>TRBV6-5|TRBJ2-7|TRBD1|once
CASSGGALAEQYF
TGTGCCAGTTCAGGGGGCGCACTGGCCGAGCAGTACTTC
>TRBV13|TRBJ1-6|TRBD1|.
CASSVKTGANNSPLHF
TGTGCCAGCAGCGTAAAAACAGGGGCGAATAATTCACCCCTCCACTTT
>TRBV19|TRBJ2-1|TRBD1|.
CASSLGQGVSEQFF
TGTGCCAGTAGTTTGGGACAGGGGGTTAGTGAGCAGTTCTTC
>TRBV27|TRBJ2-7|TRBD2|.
CASSLKSPGGSSYEQYF
TGTGCCAGCAGTTTAAAGTCGCCGGGGGGGAGCTCCTACGAGCAGTACTTC
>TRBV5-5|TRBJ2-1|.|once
CASRIQGINEQFF
TGTGCCAGCAGGATTCAGGGGATTAATGAGCAGTTCTTC
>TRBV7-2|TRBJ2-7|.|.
CASSLDRGTAPYEQYF
TGTGCCAGCAGCTTAGATAGAGGAACCGCTCCTTACGAGCAGTACTTC
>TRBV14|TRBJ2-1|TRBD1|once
CASSLTGGAGDEQFF
TGTGCCAGCAGCCTTACAGGGGGCGCGGGAGATGAGCAGTTCTTC
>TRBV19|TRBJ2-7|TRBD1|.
CASRRTGGPYEQYF
TGTGCCAGTAGGCGGACAGGGGGACCCTACGAGCAGTACTTC
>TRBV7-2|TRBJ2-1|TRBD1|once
CASSLARRQGSDEQFF
TGTGCCAGCAGCTTAGCTAGGCGACAGGGGAGCGATGAGCAGTTCTTC
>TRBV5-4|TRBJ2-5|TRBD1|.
CASSSGGVLKETQYF
TGTGCCAGCAGCTCAGGGGGCGTTCTTAAGGAGACCCAGTACTTC
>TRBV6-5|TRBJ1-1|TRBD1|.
CASSSQGASSNTEAFF
TGTGCCAGCAGTTCACAGGGGGCCTCGTCAAACACTGAAGCTTTCTTT
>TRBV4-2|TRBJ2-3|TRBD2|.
CASSRGTSGDGVTDTQYF
TGTGCCAGCAGCCGAGGGACTAGCGGGGACGGAGTGACAGATACGCAGTATTTT
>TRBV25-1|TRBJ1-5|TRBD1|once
CASSPGQGGEPQHF
TGTGCCAGCAGTCCGGGACAGGGAGGGGAGCCCCAGCATTTT
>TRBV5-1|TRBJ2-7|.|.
CASSLGQDSYEQYF
TGCGCCAGCAGCTTGGGACAGGACTCCTACGAGCAGTACTTC
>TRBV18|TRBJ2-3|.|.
CASSPTSLTDTQYF
TGTGCCAGCTCACCGACTAGTCTGACAGATACGCAGTATTTT
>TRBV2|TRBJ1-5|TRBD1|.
CASSGRGQSNQPQHF
TGTGCCAGCAGTGGGAGGGGGCAGAGCAATCAGCCCCAGCATTTT
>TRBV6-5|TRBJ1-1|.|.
CASSSQAGGNTEAFF
TGTGCCAGCAGTTCCCAGGCAGGAGGGAACACTGAAGCTTTCTTT
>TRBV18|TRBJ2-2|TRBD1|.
CASSPWTGQTGELFF
TGTGCCAGCTCCCCCTGGACAGGGCAAACCGGGGAGCTGTTTTTT
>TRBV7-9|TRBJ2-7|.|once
CASSSLSYGEQYF
TGTGCCAGCAGCTCCCTTAGTTATGGCGAGCAGTACTTC
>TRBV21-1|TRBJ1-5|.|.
CASSKATENQPQHF
TGTGCCAGCAGCAAAGCGACAGAGAATCAGCCCCAGCATTTT
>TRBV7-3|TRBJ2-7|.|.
CASSLNPDRLPREQYF
TGTGCCAGCAGCTTAAATCCCGACAGGCTACCACGGGAGCAGTACTTC
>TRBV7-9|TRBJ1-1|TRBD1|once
CASKYRGPTEAFF
TGTGCCAGCAAATACAGGGGGCCAACTGAAGCTTTCTTT
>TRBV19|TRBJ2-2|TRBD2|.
CASSGSGGVTGELFF
TGTGCCAGTAGCGGTAGCGGGGGTGTGACCGGGGAGCTGTTTTTT